A selection of T cell receptor beta chains follows, all from one sample in a study of blood T cell repertoires in COVID-19. The table came from immunoSEQ multiplex PCR; TCRdb's copy has only in-frame clones and leaves some out. Of about 260,000 clones detected, around four fifths appear once; the ten largest clones hold under 5.5%. The sequencing input was peripheral blood. Receptor source: a man aged 60-69 years with acute or convalescent COVID-19. The CDR3 runs from the conserved cysteine through the conserved F or W. Fields, in order: clone size, V gene, J gene, D gene, CDR3 protein, CDR3 DNA. The D gene is left open where the match is weak. Clone size is not always given. Where it is, it says once, few, many or a class for expanded clones.

-	TRBV6-5	TRBJ2-5	-	CASSQIRGQETQYF	TGTGCCAGCTCCCAAATCCGGGGCCAAGAGACCCAGTACTTC
-	TRBV7-9	TRBJ2-7	TRBD1	CASSLGTGKYEQYF	TGTGCCAGCAGCTTAGGGACAGGGAAATACGAGCAGTACTTC
-	TRBV30	TRBJ1-3	-	CAWSFVGLTGNTIYF	TGTGCCTGGAGTTTTGTAGGACTTACTGGAAACACCATATATTTT
-	TRBV20-1	TRBJ1-2	TRBD1	CSASERGGAYYGYTF	TGCAGTGCTAGTGAGCGAGGGGGCGCGTACTATGGCTACACCTTC
-	TRBV6-4	TRBJ2-3	-	CASSPRDGLTDTQYF	TGTGCCAGCAGTCCGCGGGACGGACTCACAGATACGCAGTATTTT
-	TRBV4-1	TRBJ2-2	TRBD1	CASSHRTGANTGELFF	TGCGCCAGCAGCCACCGGACAGGAGCGAACACCGGGGAGCTGTTTTTT
once	TRBV6-5	TRBJ2-1	TRBD2	CASRELNLAGGEQFF	TGTGCCAGCAGGGAGCTAAATCTAGCGGGGGGCGAGCAGTTCTTC
-	TRBV2	TRBJ1-1	-	CASSEGLGPYTEAFF	TGTGCCAGCAGTGAAGGGCTGGGGCCGTACACTGAAGCTTTCTTT
-	TRBV6-1	TRBJ1-2	TRBD1	CASSEAGGLDGYTF	TGTGCCAGCAGTGAAGCAGGGGGCCTTGATGGCTACACCTTC
-	TRBV4-3	TRBJ2-3	TRBD2	CASSQGRGGLNTDTQYF	TGCGCCAGCAGCCAAGGTCGCGGGGGGCTGAATACAGATACGCAGTATTTT
-	TRBV28	TRBJ2-7	TRBD1	CASSPTGASYEQYF	TGTGCCAGCAGCCCCACAGGGGCCTCCTACGAGCAGTACTTC
once	TRBV30	TRBJ2-2	-	CAWNSLDSLTGELFF	TGTGCCTGGAATAGTTTGGACAGTTTAACCGGGGAGCTGTTTTTT
-	TRBV5-1	TRBJ2-2	TRBD2	CASSAGLAGGPGELFF	TGCGCCAGCAGCGCCGGACTAGCGGGAGGGCCCGGGGAGCTGTTTTTT
-	TRBV15	TRBJ2-7	TRBD1	CATSNFLDRGPYEQYF	TGTGCCACCAGCAATTTTCTGGACAGGGGGCCTTACGAGCAGTACTTC
-	TRBV14	TRBJ1-5	-	CASRDSSPHF	TGTGCCAGCAGGGACAGCTCTCCGCATTTT
few	TRBV5-1	TRBJ2-7	TRBD2	CASSSGLAGLYEQYF	TGCGCCAGCAGCTCCGGACTAGCGGGACTCTACGAGCAGTACTTC
-	TRBV18	TRBJ2-7	TRBD1	CASSPGGTGVYEQYF	TGTGCCAGCTCACCAGGGGGGACAGGGGTCTACGAGCAGTACTTC
-	TRBV7-3	TRBJ2-5	-	CASSEAGRANSYQETQYF	TGTGCCAGCAGCGAAGCGGGCAGGGCGAACTCGTACCAAGAGACCCAGTACTTC
-	TRBV24-1	TRBJ2-2	TRBD1	CATSSTGTGNTGELFF	TGTGCCACCAGTTCTACCGGGACAGGTAACACCGGGGAGCTGTTTTTT
-	TRBV7-6	TRBJ2-7	TRBD2	CASSLAPLAGGYEQYF	TGTGCCAGCAGCTTAGCACCCCTAGCGGGAGGTTACGAGCAGTACTTC
-	TRBV24-1	TRBJ2-7	TRBD2	CAARGSLYRGRAPEQYF	TGTGCCGCCCGGGGGAGCCTTTATCGGGGGAGGGCCCCCGAGCAGTACTTC
-	TRBV18	TRBJ2-3	TRBD2	CASSPGTSKDTQYF	TGTGCCAGCTCACCAGGGACTAGCAAAGATACGCAGTATTTT
-	TRBV27	TRBJ2-7	TRBD1	CASSTGTGAYEQYF	TGTGCCAGCAGTACCGGGACAGGAGCCTACGAGCAGTACTTC
-	TRBV7-8	TRBJ1-1	TRBD1	CASSPRQGGTEAFF	TGTGCCAGCAGCCCGAGACAGGGTGGCACTGAAGCTTTCTTT
few	TRBV9	TRBJ2-7	-	CASSVSAGQPYEQYF	TGTGCCAGCAGCGTAAGTGCGGGACAGCCTTACGAGCAGTACTTC
-	TRBV10-3	TRBJ1-5	TRBD1	CAISEAGQASNQPQHF	TGTGCCATCAGTGAGGCTGGACAGGCTTCCAATCAGCCCCAGCATTTT
-	TRBV9	TRBJ1-5	TRBD1	CASSAGQGEVHQPQHF	TGTGCCAGCAGCGCGGGACAGGGGGAGGTCCATCAGCCCCAGCATTTT
few	TRBV18	TRBJ1-2	-	CASSPNPPAQGNYGYTF	TGTGCCAGCTCACCGAACCCACCTGCACAGGGTAACTATGGCTACACCTTC
-	TRBV6-2/TRBV6-3	TRBJ2-7	TRBD1	CASTPDRVVYEQYF	TGTGCCAGCACCCCAGACAGGGTGGTATACGAGCAGTACTTC
-	TRBV19	TRBJ2-6	TRBD1	CASSRTGGASSGANVLTF	TGTGCCAGTAGTAGGACAGGGGGCGCGAGTTCTGGGGCCAACGTCCTGACTTTC
-	TRBV27	TRBJ2-1	TRBD2	CASSFWWSGTSGNNEQFF	TGTGCCAGCAGTTTTTGGTGGTCCGGGACTAGCGGAAACAATGAGCAGTTCTTC
-	TRBV6-1	TRBJ1-2	-	CASSVSEAGQPTNYGYTF	TGTGCCAGCAGTGTATCAGAGGCCGGACAGCCGACTAACTATGGCTACACCTTC
-	TRBV10-2	TRBJ2-3	TRBD2	CASRGLALPDTQYF	TGCGCCAGCAGGGGACTAGCCCTCCCAGATACGCAGTATTTT
once	TRBV2	TRBJ1-5	-	CASGRTASSNQPQHF	TGTGCCAGCGGTCGGACAGCGTCTAGCAATCAGCCCCAGCATTTT
-	TRBV27	TRBJ2-7	TRBD1	CASRGAGTGGGYEQYF	TGTGCCAGCAGAGGGGCCGGGACAGGGGGCGGATACGAGCAGTACTTC
-	TRBV6-2/TRBV6-3	TRBJ2-5	-	CASSYPGLQETQYF	TGTGCCAGCAGTTACCCAGGGCTACAAGAGACCCAGTACTTC
-	TRBV5-8	TRBJ1-1	-	CASSLLQGWAFF	TGTGCCAGCAGCTTGTTACAGGGATGGGCTTTCTTT
-	TRBV5-1	TRBJ2-7	TRBD2	CASSFSPQPPTSGREYEQYF	TGCGCCAGCAGCTTCAGCCCCCAACCCCCGACTAGCGGGAGGGAGTACGAGCAGTACTTC
-	TRBV7-9	TRBJ2-3	TRBD1	CASGLEGQRTDTQYF	TGTGCCAGCGGTCTTGAGGGACAGCGCACAGATACGCAGTATTTT
-	TRBV29-1	TRBJ2-7	-	CSVEGRDYEQYF	TGCAGCGTTGAGGGCAGGGACTACGAGCAGTACTTC
-	TRBV5-1	TRBJ2-7	TRBD2	CASGPGGGPTYSYEQYF	TGCGCCAGCGGCCCGGGAGGGGGGCCCACCTATTCCTACGAGCAGTACTTC
few	TRBV19	TRBJ2-7	TRBD2	CASSNGLAELYEQYF	TGTGCCAGTAGTAACGGACTAGCGGAGCTATACGAGCAGTACTTC
-	TRBV6-5	TRBJ2-1	-	CASSYDTVPSNEQFF	TGTGCCAGCAGTTACGATACAGTCCCAAGCAATGAGCAGTTCTTC
-	TRBV18	TRBJ2-5	-	CASSPFAGEETQYF	TGTGCCAGCTCACCCTTTGCCGGGGAAGAGACCCAGTACTTC
-	TRBV19	TRBJ2-3	TRBD1	CASSIQDRGHTDTQYF	TGTGCCAGTAGTATCCAGGACAGGGGGCACACAGATACGCAGTATTTT
few	TRBV6-2/TRBV6-3	TRBJ2-1	TRBD2	CASSPSWGGDYNEQFF	TGTGCCAGCAGTCCCTCTTGGGGGGGGGACTACAATGAGCAGTTCTTC
-	TRBV30	TRBJ1-2	-	CAWSVGTSRAGGYTF	TGTGCCTGGAGTGTTGGGACATCCCGCGCCGGTGGCTACACCTTC
-	TRBV6-5	TRBJ1-6	TRBD1	CASRGGTGSNSPLHF	TGTGCCAGCAGGGGAGGGACAGGCAGTAATTCACCCCTCCACTTT
-	TRBV5-1	TRBJ1-4	-	CASNQYGTNEKLFF	TGCGCCAGCAACCAATACGGAACTAATGAAAAACTGTTTTTT
-	TRBV5-1	TRBJ1-1	TRBD1	CASSLGQEGTEAFF	TGCGCCAGCAGCCTTGGACAGGAAGGCACTGAAGCTTTCTTT
-	TRBV2	TRBJ2-7	TRBD1	CASSEQGDYEQYF	TGTGCCAGCAGTGAGCAGGGGGACTACGAGCAGTACTTC
-	TRBV4-2	TRBJ2-3	TRBD2	CASSQGFGRSSTDTQYF	TGTGCCAGCAGCCAAGGGTTCGGGAGGAGTAGCACAGATACGCAGTATTTT
-	TRBV6-1	TRBJ2-7	TRBD1	CASSDGTGSVYEQYF	TGTGCCAGCAGTGACGGGACAGGGTCCGTCTACGAGCAGTACTTC